This passage covers 21 T cell receptor beta chains from one sample sequenced in a study of prognosis after radiotherapy for stage I lung cancer. Genomic DNA served as the source from which two-round multiplex PCR generated TCR beta CDR3 amplicons. Round-one PCR had primers specific to each TRBV and TRBJ gene. TCRdb independently ran MiXCR on the multiplex PCR reads; one entry per CDR3 protein. This sample has about 18,000 distinct CDR3 sequences, with roughly 26% found just once. The specimen comprised PBMCs, sampled before or after stereotactic body radiation therapy (not recorded which). Receptors originate from a donor aged 50 or older with non-small cell lung cancer.

In its sample, this clonotype was seen many times. J is TRBJ2-7 and V is TRBV6-1; 13 bases are a match to TRBD2. Germline CDR1 reads MNHNS; CDR2 reads SASEGT. After removal of 5 bases from V and 2 bases from J, the junction contained 12 bases not matched to a gene. The CDR3 runs to 18 residues. CDR3 region: CASSTSPGTSGATYEQYF. CDR3 nucleotides: TGTGCCAGCAGTACCTCGCCCGGGACTAGCGGGGCGACCTACGAGCAGTACTTC.

This clonotype was observed at least ten times. The genes are TRBV5-4 and TRBJ2-1; D is possibly TRBD1 or TRBD2 (5 bases each). The germline CDR1 and CDR2 sequences are SGHNT and YYREEE (reference sequence). CDR3 size: 13 residues. V was cut by 3 bases and J by 10 bases, with 14 bases left in between. CDR3: CASSWGSTGEQFF. The CDR3 DNA reads as TGTGCCAGCAGCTGGGGGTCGACTGGGGAGCAGTTCTTC.

This clonotype was detected ten times or more. The rearrangement uses TRBV19 and TRBJ1-2; 8 bases match TRBD1. The J segment lost 7 bases and the V segment lost 6 bases, leaving 10 bases of the junction unmatched. The CDR3 loop spans 14 amino acids. Germline loops: CDR1 LNHDA, CDR2 SQIVND (reference sequence). The CDR3 spells CASRIDRGTGGYTF. CDR3 DNA sequence: TGTGCCAGTAGGATCGACAGGGGCACGGGTGGCTACACCTTC.

This clonotype has a count of ten or more. The rearrangement uses TRBV28 and TRBJ2-7; unclear D gene. The CDR3 has 14 amino acids. V lost 1 base and J lost 3, with 10 bases in between. CDR1 is MDHEN, CDR2 SYDVKM, per germline. CDR3 in amino acids: CASSLLYRHYEQYF. In DNA, the CDR3 is TGTGCCAGCAGTTTATTGTACAGACACTACGAGCAGTACTTC.

The chain links TRBV15 to TRBJ1-4; TRBD1 matches at 7 bases. From germline, CDR1 is LNHNV and CDR2 YYDKDF (reference sequence). V dropped 9 bases and J dropped 0; count of bases not matched to a gene: 10. The CDR3 runs to 16 residues. CDR3 loop: CATSPGTDATNEKLFF. In DNA form, the CDR3 reads TGTGCCACTAGCCCAGGGACAGATGCAACTAATGAAAAACTGTTTTTT.

This clonotype was detected ten times or more. The V call is TRBV9, the J call TRBJ1-2; no firm D call. The CDR3 spans 12 residues. V was pared by 1 base and J by 6 bases, with 7 bases between. Germline CDR1 and CDR2: SGDLS and YYNGEE. The DNA for the CDR3 is TGTGCCAGCAGCGTAACGGGCCATGGCTACACCTTC. This gives the protein CASSVTGHGYTF.

This clonotype showed up many times. J is TRBJ2-1 and V is TRBV12-5, with 8 nucleotides matching TRBD2. CDR1 is LGHNT and CDR2 is FRNRAP in the germline V gene. CDR3 length: 14 residues. The CDR3 is CTTGGESSYNEQFF. The CDR3 DNA is TGTACAACCGGGGGGGAGAGCTCCTACAATGAGCAGTTCTTC.

Comments on this clonotype: At one of its ends the junction is not consistent with the germline gene, which may arise from a read error. The chain is built from TRBV6-2 or TRBV6-3 and TRBJ2-1, with a weak D call TRBD2 (5 bases). The CDR3 spans 16 residues. CDR1 MNHEY and CDR2 SVGEGT come from the germline V gene. The CDR3 protein is CASSPLSVGSYNEQLF. CDR3 DNA sequence: TGTGCCAGCAGTCCACTTAGCGTAGGCTCGTACAATGAGCAGCTCTTC.

This clonotype was found many times. This chain joins TRBV20-1 and TRBJ1-1, with D unclear. Germline CDR1 and CDR2: DFQATT and SNEGSKA (reference sequence). V was trimmed by 5 bases and J by 4 bases, leaving 17 bases between them. The CDR3 runs 14 residues. This chain's CDR3 is CSALRVRGATEAFF. The CDR3 DNA follows: TGCAGTGCTCTAAGGGTCCGGGGTGCCACTGAAGCTTTCTTT.

This clonotype was picked up many times. The CDR3 nucleotides are TGTGCCAGTAGTACGGGGACAGAACTAGCCAAAAACATTCAGTACTTC. This gives the protein CASSTGTELAKNIQYF. The chain is built from TRBV19 and TRBJ2-4; the match to TRBD1 covers 7 bases. This CDR3 contains 16 residues. In germline, CDR1 is LNHDA, CDR2 SQIVND (reference sequence). J lost 0 bases, V lost 4 bases, and 6 bases had no gene match.

This clonotype appeared many times. The chain couples TRBV7-8 to TRBJ2-5; D unresolved. This CDR3 has 11 residues. Trimming left V 5 bases short and J 5 bases short, with 6 bases between. CDR1 SGHVS and CDR2 FQNEAQ come from the germline V gene. CDR3 nucleotides: TGTGCCAGCAGCCCTTTGGAGACCCAGTACTTC. It encodes CASSPLETQYF.

This rearrangement joins TRBV9 to TRBJ2-1, with 8 bases that match TRBD2. Germline loops: CDR1 SGDLS, CDR2 YYNGEE. J gave up 7 bases and V 0 bases, and 9 bases lay outside the gene matches. The CDR3 loop spans 16 amino acids. The CDR3 sequence is CASSVGAREARNEQFF. As DNA, the CDR3 is TGTGCCAGCAGCGTAGGGGCGCGGGAGGCCCGGAATGAGCAGTTCTTC.

This clonotype was detected ten times or more. The V gene is TRBV28, the J gene TRBJ2-2; a weak D match, TRBD1 (5 bases). Germline assignment: CDR1 MDHEN and CDR2 SYDVKM. CDR3 length equals 15 residues. The germline V and J ends were trimmed by 6 bases and 4 bases, with 15 bases remaining between them. The CDR3 DNA reads as TGTGCCAGCAGCCGAGGACACGGGCTCACCGGGGAGCTGTTTTTT. This encodes CASSRGHGLTGELFF.

This clonotype was observed many times. The rearrangement links TRBV7-8 to TRBJ2-7; tentatively, D is TRBD1 (6 bases). Germline V gene sequence: CDR1 SGHVS, CDR2 FQNEAQ. The CDR3 length is 13 residues. V gave up 1 base and J gave up 3 bases, with 7 bases separating them. CDR3: CASSLETGYEQYF. For the CDR3, the DNA is TGTGCCAGCAGCTTAGAGACAGGCTACGAGCAGTACTTC.

This clonotype was seen repeatedly, ten times or more. The chain has TRBV7-2 and TRBJ2-3; D not resolved. Between the trimmed V and J ends, which lost 4 bases and 5 bases, there was a span of 10 bases. CDR1 is SGHTA and CDR2 is FQGNSA in the germline V gene. The CDR3 spans 13 residues. In nucleotides, the CDR3 is TGTGCCAGCAGCTCTGGTGGGCAAGATACGCAGTATTTT. It is translated as CASSSGGQDTQYF.

The chain uses TRBV12-3 or TRBV12-4 and TRBJ1-1, with D possibly being TRBD1 (6 bases). This CDR3 is built from 13 residues. Trimming left V 7 bases short and J 4 bases short, with 13 bases between. This CDR3 is CASTDRFATEAFF. The CDR3 region has the DNA TGTGCCAGCACCGACAGGTTTGCCACTGAAGCTTTCTTT.

This clonotype was picked up many times. The chain employs TRBV27 and TRBJ2-5, with a weak D call TRBD2 (5 bases). Germline loops: CDR1 MNHEY, CDR2 SMNVEV (reference sequence). The CDR3 is 13 residues long. V was clipped by 6 bases and J by 7 bases, with 15 bases between them. CDR3 in DNA: TGTGCCAGCAGCTGGGCGGGCAGTGGGACCCAGTACTTC. This translates into CASSWAGSGTQYF.

Comments on this clonotype: This likely came from a read error, as a far larger clone is one base away. The V and J genes are TRBV3-1 and TRBJ2-5, with D possibly TRBD2 on 6 matching bases. Germline loops: CDR1 LGHDT, CDR2 YNNKEL (reference sequence). This CDR3 is 15 amino acids long. CDR3 region: CASSLSGLNQEAQYF. In DNA, the CDR3 is TGTGCCAGCAGCCTTAGCGGACTGAACCAAGAGGCCCAGTACTTC.

In this sample, this clonotype turned up many times. V and J are TRBV6-1 and TRBJ2-7; 8 nucleotides align to TRBD2. CDR1 is MNHNS, CDR2 SASEGT, per germline. Losses at the gene ends were 6 bases for V and 2 bases for J; bases not matched to a gene: 6. CDR3 length equals 14 residues. In DNA, the CDR3 is TGTGCCAGCAGAGTAGCGGGATTGACCTACGAGCAGTACTTC. This sequence encodes CASRVAGLTYEQYF.

This clonotype was detected many times. The chain combines TRBV2 with TRBJ2-3; 9 bases agree with TRBD1. The trim removed 0 bases at V and 4 bases at J, leaving 5 bases unmatched. This CDR3 comprises 16 residues. In germline, CDR1 is SNHLY, CDR2 FYNNEI. CDR3 sequence: CASSEAGTGMADTQYF. The CDR3 DNA sequence: TGTGCCAGCAGTGAAGCAGGGACAGGGATGGCAGATACGCAGTATTTT. The entire variable domain, with the rest obtained from reference TRBV2 and TRBJ2-3, is as follows: EPEVTQTPSHQVTQMGQEVILRCVPISNHLYFYWYRQILGQKVEFLVSFYNNEISEKSEIFDDQFSVERPDGSNFTLKIRSTKLEDSAMYFCASSEAGTGMADTQYFGPGTRLTVL.

This clonotype was observed many times. J is TRBJ2-2 and V is TRBV7-9; D remains ambiguous. The CDR3 has 12 residues. The V and J ends lost 4 bases and 3 bases respectively, with 3 bases between them. CDR1 is SEHNR, CDR2 FQNEAQ, per germline (reference sequence). CDR3 region: CASSSDTGELFF. CDR3 coding DNA: TGTGCCAGCAGCTCCGACACCGGGGAGCTGTTTTTT.